This T cell receptor beta chain originates from a study of cytomegalovirus exposure and HLA in healthy donors. Findings and limits, study-wide: Earlier results showed most TCR beta V segments being productive about 87% or about 30% of the time.

With 60 Vbeta and 13 Jbeta primers, the PCR was carried out. Data came from immunoSEQ multiplex PCR; TCRdb stores just in-frame clones and leaves some out. This repertoire includes fewer than 130,000 clones. This cohort consisted of healthy bone marrow donors. Unrecorded immune exposure was likely among donors, who were nominally healthy when sampled. The germline gives CDR1 SNHLY, CDR2 FYNNEI. CDR3 length: 12 residues. V lost 9 bases, J lost 4 bases, and 10 bases lay in between. In regard to this clone: Its antigen remains unidentified.

The rearrangement uses TRBV2 and TRBJ1-5; no clear D gene. This clonotype was sampled from a man aged 50 to 59 in good health and CMV-seronegative. Material for sequencing was PBMCs. CDR3 residues: CASSDSNQPQHF. The CDR3, as DNA: TGTGCCAGTTCGGACTCAAATCAGCCCCAGCATTTT.